Below, one T cell receptor (beta chain) is given with its context. Its antigen is as yet unknown. The sample belongs to a study of cytomegalovirus exposure and HLA in healthy donors. The PCR made use of 60 Vbeta and 13 Jbeta primers. Data came from immunoSEQ multiplex PCR; TCRdb stores just in-frame clones and leaves some out. The table lists some 180,000 clones, 75% to 85% of them singletons. This CDR3 is 15 amino acids long. From germline, CDR1 is MNHNY and CDR2 SVGAGI (reference sequence). Trimming took 4 bases from V and 2 from J; bases not matched to a gene: 7. Notes on the study in general: CMV serostatus was the only recorded immune exposure for donors.

The chain employs TRBV6-6 and TRBJ2-7; 8 bases are shared with TRBD2. The receptor comes from an older woman in good health and CMV-seropositive. Sequencing input: PBMCs. As DNA, the CDR3 is TGTGCCAGCAGTTCTACCGAACTAGCGGCCTACGAGCAGTACTTC. Its protein is CASSSTELAAYEQYF.